The clone carrying this TCR beta chain was detected once. The sample originates from a study of neoadjuvant anti-PD-1 for oral cavity cancer. V was cut by 0 bases and J by 6 bases, with 7 bases left in between. The CDR3 runs to 12 residues. Germline V gene sequence: CDR1 SGHRS, CDR2 YFSETQ. Here immunoSEQ multiplex PCR was the method, and the copy in TCRdb shows in-frame clones only, minus some. Of 84,000 or so clones listed, about four fifths are singletons. The rearrangement joins TRBV5-1 to TRBJ2-7, with unresolved D. The sample was PBMCs, taken before nivolumab (anti-PD-1) treatment. This clonotype originated in a person aged 35-80 years with oral cavity squamous cell carcinoma. The CDR3 spells CASSLEVGEQYF. CDR3 DNA: TGCGCCAGCAGCTTGGAAGTTGGCGAGCAGTACTTC. Full variable domain (missing parts from reference TRBV5-1 and TRBJ2-7): KAGVTQTPRYLIKTRGQQVTLSCSPISGHRSVSWYQQTPGQGLQFLFEYFSETQRNKGNFPGRFSGRQFSNSRSEMNVSTLELGDSALYLCASSLEVGEQYFGPGTRLTVT.